The T cell receptor (beta chain) described here comes from a study of T cells in Graves' hyperthyroidism and ophthalmopathy. In its sample, this clonotype was seen many times. Its antigen is unknown. Broader study findings: In the blood, most expanded thyroid clonotypes above 0.001 appeared as well. Stable hyperthyroidism and ophthalmopathy were separated using 13 V-J signatures.

Uncontrolled infection, other autoimmune disease, pregnancy or lactation led to exclusion. Diagnosis relied on clinical symptoms, serum thyroxine and TRAb, thyroid ultrasound and orbital computed tomography. The V end lost 2 bases, the J end lost 2 bases, and 7 bases lay between the germline ends. CDR1 and CDR2 from the germline V gene are MDHEN and SYDVKM. The CDR3 covers 13 residues. TCR beta CDR3 sequences were amplified from RNA transcripts. Initially, a first-round RT-PCR of the TCR CDR3 employed the HTBI primer set. TCRdb ran MiXCR on the multiplex PCR reads and lists one entry per CDR3 protein. This table has over 300,000 distinct CDR3 sequences, about 14% appearing once.

Sequenced input: blood. The receptor comes from a woman in her sixties or seventies with Graves' hyperthyroidism. This sequence joins TRBV28 and TRBJ2-7; no reliable D call. The chain's CDR3 is CASSLGRPYEQYF. For the CDR3, the DNA is TGTGCCAGCAGTTTAGGTCGGCCCTACGAGCAGTACTTC.